These 9 T cell receptor beta chains were sequenced from one sample in a study of PD-1 blockade in classical Hodgkin lymphoma. Time point defined: cycle 4 day 1 (C4D1), after 6 weeks of nivolumab. After autologous stem cell transplantation all patients relapsed, and prior brentuximab vedotin exposure differed between cohorts. Using immunoSEQ multiplex PCR, the repertoire was profiled, and TCRdb retains in-frame clones only, with some absent. This table holds over 60,000 clones, more than 90% found once. Sequencing was performed on peripheral blood mononuclear cells (PBMCs), taken before the fourth cycle of nivolumab. The source is a human donor with classical Hodgkin lymphoma.

This sequence joins TRBV10-3 and TRBJ1-2, with D perhaps TRBD1 (5 bases). CDR3 length: 15 residues. CDR1 and CDR2 from the germline V gene are ENHRY and SYGVKD. V shed 4 bases and J shed 3 bases, with 15 bases lying between them. The CDR3 nucleotides are TGTGCCATCAGTGTGCCAGAAGACAGATACTATGGCTACACCTTC. Translation gives CAISVPEDRYYGYTF.

This clone was recorded a few times. The same CDR3 can be traced to other DNA sequences in this sample. This sequence joins TRBV7-9 and TRBJ2-7; D call uncertain. V was pared by 1 base and J by 4 bases, with 5 bases between. CDR1 SEHNR and CDR2 FQNEAQ come from the germline V gene (reference sequence). CDR3 length: 12 residues. The CDR3 DNA is TGTGCCAGCAGCTTAGGTACTTACGAGCAGTACTTC. Translated: CASSLGTYEQYF.

This chain uses TRBV19 with TRBJ1-2; tentative D call: TRBD1 (5 bases). The CDR3 runs 13 residues. Germline V gene sequence: CDR1 LNHDA, CDR2 SQIVND (reference sequence). V dropped 2 bases and J dropped 2 bases, with 6 bases sitting between them. This chain's CDR3 is CASSIKGNYGYTF. CDR3 DNA: TGTGCCAGTAGTATAAAGGGGAACTATGGCTACACCTTC.

V is TRBV5-4 and J is TRBJ2-2, with unresolved D. This CDR3 contains 12 residues. V was pared by 5 bases and J by 7 bases, with 9 bases between. Per the germline V gene, CDR1 is SGHNT and CDR2 is YYREEE (reference sequence). The CDR3 protein is CASRTWGGELFF. The CDR3 nucleotides read TGTGCCAGCAGGACCTGGGGCGGGGAGCTGTTTTTT.

V and J are TRBV6-6 and TRBJ2-2; D not certain. V lost 2 bases and J 5 bases, leaving 9 bases between the germline ends. This CDR3 has 14 amino acids. Germline V lookup: CDR1 MNHNY, CDR2 SVGAGI (reference sequence). The CDR3 protein is CASSYGSVTGELFF. The CDR3 DNA is TGTGCCAGCAGTTACGGGTCCGTAACCGGGGAGCTGTTTTTT.

This clone was recorded once. V and J are TRBV9 and TRBJ2-2; D unresolved. V was clipped by 4 bases and J by 4 bases, with 11 bases between them. Germline CDR1 is SGDLS and CDR2 is YYNGEE. This CDR3 is 14 amino acids long. The DNA for the CDR3 is TGTGCCAGCAGCTCACGGACGCGCACCGGGGAGCTGTTTTTT. It translates to CASSSRTRTGELFF.

V usage is TRBV9 and J usage is TRBJ1-2; D remains unclear. The CDR3 spans 12 residues. Trimming left V 3 bases short and J 3 bases short, with 6 bases between. Germline CDR1 is SGDLS and CDR2 is YYNGEE. DNA for the CDR3: TGTGCCAGCAGCGGCGGGGACTATGGCTACACCTTC. Amino acids: CASSGGDYGYTF.

The chain combines TRBV2 with TRBJ2-5, with D possibly being TRBD2 (6 bases). From germline, CDR1 is SNHLY and CDR2 FYNNEI. The length of the CDR3 is 13 residues. Trimming took 3 bases from V and 9 from J, leaving 14 bases between them. DNA for the CDR3: TGTGCCAGCAGTGACCCGGGAGATATGTCCCAGTACTTC. It yields the protein CASSDPGDMSQYF. Full variable domain (rest looked up from reference TRBV2 and TRBJ2-5): EPEVTQTPSHQVTQMGQEVILRCVPISNHLYFYWYRQILGQKVEFLVSFYNNEISEKSEIFDDQFSVERPDGSNFTLKIRSTKLEDSAMYFCASSDPGDMSQYFGPGTRLLVL.

This chain uses TRBV27 with TRBJ2-5, with D tentatively TRBD1 (5 bases). Trimming left V 2 bases short and J 5 bases short, with 12 bases between. Germline CDR1 and CDR2: MNHEY and SMNVEV (reference sequence). This CDR3 comprises 14 residues. The CDR3 protein is CASSLRQSGETQYF. Written as DNA, the CDR3 is TGTGCCAGCAGTTTACGACAGAGTGGCGAGACCCAGTACTTC.